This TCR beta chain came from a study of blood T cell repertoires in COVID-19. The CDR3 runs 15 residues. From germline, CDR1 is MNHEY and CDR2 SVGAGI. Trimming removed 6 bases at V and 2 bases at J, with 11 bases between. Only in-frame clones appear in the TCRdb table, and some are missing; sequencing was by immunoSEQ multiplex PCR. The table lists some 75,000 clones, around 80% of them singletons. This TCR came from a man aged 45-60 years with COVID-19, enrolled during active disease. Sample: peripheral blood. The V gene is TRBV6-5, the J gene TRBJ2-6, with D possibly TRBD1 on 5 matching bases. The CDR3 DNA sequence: TGTGCCAGCAGAATGACAGTAACTGGGGCCAACGTCCTGACTTTC. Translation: CASRMTVTGANVLTF.